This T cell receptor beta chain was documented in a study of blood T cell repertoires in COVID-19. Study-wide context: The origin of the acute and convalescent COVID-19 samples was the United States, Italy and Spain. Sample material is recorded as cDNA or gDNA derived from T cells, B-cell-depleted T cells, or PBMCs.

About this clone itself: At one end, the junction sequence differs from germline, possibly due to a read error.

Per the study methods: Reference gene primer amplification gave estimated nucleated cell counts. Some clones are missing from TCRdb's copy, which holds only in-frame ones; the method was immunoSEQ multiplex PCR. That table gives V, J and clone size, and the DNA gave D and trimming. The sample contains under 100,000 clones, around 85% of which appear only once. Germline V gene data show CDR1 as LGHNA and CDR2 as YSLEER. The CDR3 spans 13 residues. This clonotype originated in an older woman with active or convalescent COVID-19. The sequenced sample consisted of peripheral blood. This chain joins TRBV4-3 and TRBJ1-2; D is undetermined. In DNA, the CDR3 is TGCGCCAGCAGCCAAGAAGAAGGAACCAGGCTTGCCTTC. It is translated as CASSQEEGTRLAF.